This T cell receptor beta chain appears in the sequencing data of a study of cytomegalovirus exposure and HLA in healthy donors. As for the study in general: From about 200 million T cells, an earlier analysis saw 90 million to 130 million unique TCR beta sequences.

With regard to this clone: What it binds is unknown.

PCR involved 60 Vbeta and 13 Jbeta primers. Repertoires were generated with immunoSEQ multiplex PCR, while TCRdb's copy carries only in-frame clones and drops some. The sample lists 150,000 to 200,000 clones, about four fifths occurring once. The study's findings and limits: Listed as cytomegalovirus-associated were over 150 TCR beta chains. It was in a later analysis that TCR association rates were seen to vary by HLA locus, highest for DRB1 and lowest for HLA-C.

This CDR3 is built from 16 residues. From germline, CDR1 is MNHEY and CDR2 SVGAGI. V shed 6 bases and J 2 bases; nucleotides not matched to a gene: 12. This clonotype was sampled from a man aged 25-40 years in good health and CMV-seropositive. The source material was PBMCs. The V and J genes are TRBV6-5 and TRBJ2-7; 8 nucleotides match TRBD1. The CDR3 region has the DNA TGTGCCAGCAGCTACCGTTTCGGGACAGGTGCCTACGAGCAGTACTTC. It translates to CASSYRFGTGAYEQYF.